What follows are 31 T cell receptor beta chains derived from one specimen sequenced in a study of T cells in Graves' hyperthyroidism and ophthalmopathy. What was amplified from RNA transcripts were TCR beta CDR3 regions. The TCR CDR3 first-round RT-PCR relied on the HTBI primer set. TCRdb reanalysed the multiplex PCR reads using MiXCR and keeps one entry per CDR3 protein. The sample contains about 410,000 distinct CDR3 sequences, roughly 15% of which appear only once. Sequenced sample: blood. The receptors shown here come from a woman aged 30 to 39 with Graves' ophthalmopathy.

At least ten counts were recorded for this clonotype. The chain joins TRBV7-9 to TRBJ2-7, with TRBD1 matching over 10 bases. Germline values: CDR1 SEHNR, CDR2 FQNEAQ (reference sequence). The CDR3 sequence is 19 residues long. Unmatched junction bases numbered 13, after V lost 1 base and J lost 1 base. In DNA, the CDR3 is TGTGCCAGCAGCTTAGGTGGGGGACAGGGGAGATTTTGGTCCTACGAGCAGTACTTC. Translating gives CASSLGGGQGRFWSYEQYF.

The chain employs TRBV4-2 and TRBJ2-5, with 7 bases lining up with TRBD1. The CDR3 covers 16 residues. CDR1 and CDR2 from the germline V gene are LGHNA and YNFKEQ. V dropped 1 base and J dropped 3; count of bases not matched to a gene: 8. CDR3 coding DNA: TGTGCCAGCAGCCAAGGCGACACCGGGACAGAAGAGACCCAGTACTTC. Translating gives CASSQGDTGTEETQYF.

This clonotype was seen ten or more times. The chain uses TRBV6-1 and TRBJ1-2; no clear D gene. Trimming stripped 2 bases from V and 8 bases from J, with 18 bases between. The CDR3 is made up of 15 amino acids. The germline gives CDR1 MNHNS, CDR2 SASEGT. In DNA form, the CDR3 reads TGTGCCAGCAGTGAATCAGAAGACCGCCTCTGGGGCTACACCTTC. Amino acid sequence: CASSESEDRLWGYTF.

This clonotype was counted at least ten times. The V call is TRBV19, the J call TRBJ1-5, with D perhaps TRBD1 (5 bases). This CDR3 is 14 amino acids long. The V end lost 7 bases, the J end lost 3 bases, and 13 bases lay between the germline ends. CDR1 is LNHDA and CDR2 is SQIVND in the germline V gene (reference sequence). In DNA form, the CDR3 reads TGTGCCAGTACCAGGGAGCATACCAATCAGCCCCAGCATTTT. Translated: CASTREHTNQPQHF.

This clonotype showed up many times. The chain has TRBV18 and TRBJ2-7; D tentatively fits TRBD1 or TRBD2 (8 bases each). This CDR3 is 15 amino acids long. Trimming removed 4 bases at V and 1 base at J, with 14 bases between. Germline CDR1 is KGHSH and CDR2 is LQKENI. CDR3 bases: TGTGCCAGCTCACGCGGGGGGACAGGATCCTACGAGCAGTACTTC. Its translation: CASSRGGTGSYEQYF.

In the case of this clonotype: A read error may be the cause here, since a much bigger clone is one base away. DNA for the CDR3: TGTGCCAGCAGCTTAGGGGCAGGTCAGGGGCTCAATGAGCGGTTCTTC. It translates to CASSLGAGQGLNERFF. The chain recombines TRBV11-2 with TRBJ2-1; tentative D call: TRBD1 (6 bases). Germline V gives CDR1 SGHAT, CDR2 FQNNGV. The CDR3 spans 16 residues.

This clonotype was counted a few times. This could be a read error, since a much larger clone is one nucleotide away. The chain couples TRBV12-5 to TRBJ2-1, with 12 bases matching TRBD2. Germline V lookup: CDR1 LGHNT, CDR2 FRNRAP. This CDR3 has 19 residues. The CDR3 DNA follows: TGTGTTAGTGGTTTAACGACTAGCGGGGGTCCTACCGGCTACAATGAGCAGTTCTTC. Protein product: CVSGLTTSGGPTGYNEQFF.

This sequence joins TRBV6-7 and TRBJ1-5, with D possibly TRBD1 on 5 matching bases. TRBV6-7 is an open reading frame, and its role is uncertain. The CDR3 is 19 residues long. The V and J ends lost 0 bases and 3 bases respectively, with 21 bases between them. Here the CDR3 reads CASSYSWRGRPLFNQPQHF. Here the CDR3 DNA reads TGTGCCAGCAGTTACTCATGGCGGGGCCGACCGCTTTTCAATCAGCCCCAGCATTTT.

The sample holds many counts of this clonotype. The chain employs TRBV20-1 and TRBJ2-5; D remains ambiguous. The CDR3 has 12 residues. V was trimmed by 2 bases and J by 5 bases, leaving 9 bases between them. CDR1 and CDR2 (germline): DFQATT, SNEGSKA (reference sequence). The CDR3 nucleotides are TGCAGTGCTAGACAGGTTTCTGAGACCCAGTACTTC. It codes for CSARQVSETQYF.

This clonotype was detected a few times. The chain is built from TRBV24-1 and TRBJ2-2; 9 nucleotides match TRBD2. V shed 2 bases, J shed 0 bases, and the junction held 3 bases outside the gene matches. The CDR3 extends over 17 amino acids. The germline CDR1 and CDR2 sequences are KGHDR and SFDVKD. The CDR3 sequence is CATSDSSGGSNTGELFF. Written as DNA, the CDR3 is TGTGCCACCAGTGATTCCAGCGGGGGGTCGAACACCGGGGAGCTGTTTTTT.

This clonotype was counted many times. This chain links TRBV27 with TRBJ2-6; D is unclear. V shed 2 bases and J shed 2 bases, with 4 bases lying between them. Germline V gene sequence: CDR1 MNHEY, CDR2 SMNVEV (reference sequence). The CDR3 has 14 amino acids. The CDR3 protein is CASSLIPGANVLTF. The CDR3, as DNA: TGTGCCAGCAGTTTAATCCCTGGGGCCAACGTCCTGACTTTC.

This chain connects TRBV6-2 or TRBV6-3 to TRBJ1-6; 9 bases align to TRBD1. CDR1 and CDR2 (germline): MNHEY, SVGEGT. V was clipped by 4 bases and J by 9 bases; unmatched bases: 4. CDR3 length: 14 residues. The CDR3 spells CASSSDRGGSPLHF. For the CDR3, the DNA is TGTGCCAGCAGTTCGGACAGGGGAGGTTCACCCCTCCACTTT.

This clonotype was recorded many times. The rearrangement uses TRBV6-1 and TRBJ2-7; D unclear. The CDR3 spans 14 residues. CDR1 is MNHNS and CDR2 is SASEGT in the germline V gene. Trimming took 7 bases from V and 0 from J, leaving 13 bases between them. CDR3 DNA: TGTGCCAGCAAAATCCAGACCTACTCCTACGAGCAGTACTTC. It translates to CASKIQTYSYEQYF.

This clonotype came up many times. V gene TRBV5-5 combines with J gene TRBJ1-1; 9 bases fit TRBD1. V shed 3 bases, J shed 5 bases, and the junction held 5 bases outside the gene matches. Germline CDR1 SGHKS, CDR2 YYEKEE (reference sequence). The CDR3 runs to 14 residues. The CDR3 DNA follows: TGTGCCAGCAGCTCAACAGGGGGCCGGACTGAAGCTTTCTTT. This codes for CASSSTGGRTEAFF.

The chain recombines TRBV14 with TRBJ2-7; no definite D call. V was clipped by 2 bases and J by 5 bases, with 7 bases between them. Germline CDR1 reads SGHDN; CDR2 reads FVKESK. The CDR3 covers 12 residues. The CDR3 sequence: CASSQQIHEQYF. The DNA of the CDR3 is TGTGCCAGCAGCCAACAGATTCACGAGCAGTACTTC.

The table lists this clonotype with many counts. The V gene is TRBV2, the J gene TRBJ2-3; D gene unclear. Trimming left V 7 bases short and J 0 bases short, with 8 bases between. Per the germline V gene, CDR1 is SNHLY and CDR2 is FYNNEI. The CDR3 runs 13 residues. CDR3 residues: CASTLGSTDTQYF. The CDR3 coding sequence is TGTGCCAGCACCCTGGGGAGCACAGATACGCAGTATTTT.

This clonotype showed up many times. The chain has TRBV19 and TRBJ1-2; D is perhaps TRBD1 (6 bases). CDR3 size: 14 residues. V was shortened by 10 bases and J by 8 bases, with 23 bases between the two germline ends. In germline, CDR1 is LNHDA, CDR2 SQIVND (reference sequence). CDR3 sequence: CATPRPNREDGYTF. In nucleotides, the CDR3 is TGTGCCACCCCCCGGCCAAACAGGGAAGACGGCTACACCTTC.

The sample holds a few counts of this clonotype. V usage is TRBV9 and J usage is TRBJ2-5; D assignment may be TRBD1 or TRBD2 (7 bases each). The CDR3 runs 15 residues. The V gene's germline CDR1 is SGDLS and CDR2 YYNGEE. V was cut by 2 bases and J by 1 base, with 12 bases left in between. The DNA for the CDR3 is TGTGCCAGCAGCGTCAGGGGGGGGGCCCAAGAGACCCAGTACTTC. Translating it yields CASSVRGGAQETQYF.

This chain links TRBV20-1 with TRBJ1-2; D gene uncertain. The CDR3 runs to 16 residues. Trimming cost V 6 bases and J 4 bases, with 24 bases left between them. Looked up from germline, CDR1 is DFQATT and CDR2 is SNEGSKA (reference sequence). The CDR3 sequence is CSATTHSSNQFYGYTF. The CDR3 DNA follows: TGCAGTGCAACGACCCACTCGTCGAATCAATTCTATGGCTACACCTTC.

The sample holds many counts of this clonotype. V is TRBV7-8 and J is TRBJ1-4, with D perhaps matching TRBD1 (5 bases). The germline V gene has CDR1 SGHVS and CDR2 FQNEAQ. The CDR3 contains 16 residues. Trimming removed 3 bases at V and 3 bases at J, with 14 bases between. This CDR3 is CASSFGDFRANEKLFF. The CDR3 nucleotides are TGTGCCAGCAGCTTCGGGGATTTCAGGGCTAATGAAAAACTGTTTTTT.

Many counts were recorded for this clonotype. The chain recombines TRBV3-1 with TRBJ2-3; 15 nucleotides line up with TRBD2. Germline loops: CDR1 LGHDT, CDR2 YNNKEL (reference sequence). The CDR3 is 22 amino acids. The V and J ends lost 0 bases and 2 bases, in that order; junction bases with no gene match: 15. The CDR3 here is CASSQDWTSGGASPHYTDTQYF. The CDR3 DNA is TGTGCCAGCAGCCAAGATTGGACTAGCGGGGGGGCATCCCCCCACTACACAGATACGCAGTATTTT.

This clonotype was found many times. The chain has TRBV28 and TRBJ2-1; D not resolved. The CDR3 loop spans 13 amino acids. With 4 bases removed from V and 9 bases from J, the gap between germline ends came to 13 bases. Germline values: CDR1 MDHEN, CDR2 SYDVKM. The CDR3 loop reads CASSSMPATEQFF. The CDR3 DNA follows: TGTGCCAGCAGTTCCATGCCTGCGACTGAGCAGTTCTTC.

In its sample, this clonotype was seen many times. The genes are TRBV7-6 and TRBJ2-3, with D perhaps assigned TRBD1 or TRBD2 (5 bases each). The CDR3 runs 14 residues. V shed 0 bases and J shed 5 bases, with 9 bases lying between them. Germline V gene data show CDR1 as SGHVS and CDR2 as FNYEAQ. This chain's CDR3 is CASSLAGVLDTQYF. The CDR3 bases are TGTGCCAGCAGCTTAGCGGGGGTTCTAGATACGCAGTATTTT.

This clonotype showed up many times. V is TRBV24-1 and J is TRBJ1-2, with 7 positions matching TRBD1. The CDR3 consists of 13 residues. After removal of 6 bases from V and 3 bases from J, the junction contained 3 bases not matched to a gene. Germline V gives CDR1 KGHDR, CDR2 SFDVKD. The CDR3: CATSRDSHYGYTF. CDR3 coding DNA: TGTGCCACCAGTCGGGACAGTCACTATGGCTACACCTTC.

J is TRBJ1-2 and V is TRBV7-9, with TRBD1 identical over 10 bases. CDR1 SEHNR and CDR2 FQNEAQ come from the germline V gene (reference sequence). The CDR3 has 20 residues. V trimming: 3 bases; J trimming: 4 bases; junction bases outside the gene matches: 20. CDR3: CASSFDRGRSMIGWSYGYTF. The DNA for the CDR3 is TGTGCCAGCAGCTTCGACAGGGGGCGAAGTATGATCGGTTGGAGCTATGGCTACACCTTC.

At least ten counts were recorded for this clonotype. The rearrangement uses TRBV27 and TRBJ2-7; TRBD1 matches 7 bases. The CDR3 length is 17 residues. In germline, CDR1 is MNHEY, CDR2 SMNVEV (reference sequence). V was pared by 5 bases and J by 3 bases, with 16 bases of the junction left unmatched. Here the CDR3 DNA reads TGTGCCAGCAGTGCTCGGGACAGAAGATATACTCGCTACGAGCAGTACTTC. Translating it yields CASSARDRRYTRYEQYF.

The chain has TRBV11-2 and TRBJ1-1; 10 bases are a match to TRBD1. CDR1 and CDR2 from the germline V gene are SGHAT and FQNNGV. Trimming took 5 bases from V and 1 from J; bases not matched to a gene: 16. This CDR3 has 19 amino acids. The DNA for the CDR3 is TGTGCCAGCAGCACTATGACAGGGGGCGAACTTGACTGGAACACTGAAGCTTTCTTT. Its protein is CASSTMTGGELDWNTEAFF.

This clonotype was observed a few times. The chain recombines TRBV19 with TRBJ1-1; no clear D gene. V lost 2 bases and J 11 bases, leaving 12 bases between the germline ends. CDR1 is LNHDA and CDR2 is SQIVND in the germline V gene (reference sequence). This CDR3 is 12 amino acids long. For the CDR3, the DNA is TGTGCCAGTAGTATAAAGGGCTCAAGGGCTTTCTTT. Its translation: CASSIKGSRAFF.

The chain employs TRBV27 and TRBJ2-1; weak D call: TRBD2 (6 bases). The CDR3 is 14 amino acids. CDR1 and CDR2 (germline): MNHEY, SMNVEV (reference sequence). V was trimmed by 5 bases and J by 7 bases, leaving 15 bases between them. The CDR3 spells CASSLGGTPNEQFF. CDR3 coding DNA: TGTGCCAGCAGTCTCGGAGGGACCCCTAATGAGCAGTTCTTC.

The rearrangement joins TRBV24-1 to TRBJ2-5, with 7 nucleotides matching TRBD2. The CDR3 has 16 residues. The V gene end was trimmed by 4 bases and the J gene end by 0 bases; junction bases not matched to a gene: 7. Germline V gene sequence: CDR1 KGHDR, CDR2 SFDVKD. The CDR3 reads CATSDPLAVNQETQYF. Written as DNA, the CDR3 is TGTGCCACCAGTGACCCCCTAGCGGTTAACCAAGAGACCCAGTACTTC.

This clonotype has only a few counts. In DNA form, the CDR3 reads TGTGCCAGCAGTACCGAAGCAGGGGCGAGGCGAGAGACCCAGTACTTC. It specifies CASSTEAGARRETQYF. V and J are TRBV6-5 and TRBJ2-5; a weak D match, TRBD1 (6 bases). This CDR3 comprises 16 residues. CDR1 and CDR2 (germline): MNHEY, SVGAGI. With 5 bases removed from V and 4 bases from J, the gap between germline ends came to 20 bases.